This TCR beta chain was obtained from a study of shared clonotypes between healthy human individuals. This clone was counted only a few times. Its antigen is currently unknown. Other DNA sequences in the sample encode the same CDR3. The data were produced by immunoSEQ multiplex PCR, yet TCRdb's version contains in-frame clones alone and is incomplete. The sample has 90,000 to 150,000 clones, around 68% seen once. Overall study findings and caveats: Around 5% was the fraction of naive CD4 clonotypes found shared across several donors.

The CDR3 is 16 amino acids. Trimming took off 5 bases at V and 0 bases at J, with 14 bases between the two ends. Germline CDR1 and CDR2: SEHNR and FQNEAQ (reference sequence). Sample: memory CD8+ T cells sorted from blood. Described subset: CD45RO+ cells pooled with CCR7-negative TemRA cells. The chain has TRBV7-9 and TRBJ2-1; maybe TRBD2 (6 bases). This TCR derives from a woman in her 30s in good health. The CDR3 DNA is TGTGCCAGCAGCCCGCGGGGTGGGAGCTCCTACAATGAGCAGTTCTTC. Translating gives CASSPRGGSSYNEQFF.